This passage covers 20 T cell receptor beta chains from one sample sequenced in a study of T-cell memory formation after mild COVID-19. TCRdb passed the 5' RACE reads through MiXCR, listing each CDR3 protein once. The sample lists hundreds of thousands of distinct CDR3 sequences, roughly 15% occurring once. Sequences were obtained from PBMCs or a T cell subset sorted from them (not recorded which). All receptors come from a man aged 18 to 29 who had mild COVID-19 (a few samples of this study predate the infection). Cell type and time point are not known.

This clonotype was observed a few times. The chain couples TRBV5-1 to TRBJ1-2; D unresolved. Germline V CDR1 and CDR2: SGHRS, YFSETQ. V lost 3 bases, J lost 2 bases, and 11 bases lay in between. The CDR3 is 14 residues long. The CDR3 coding sequence is TGCGCCAGCAGCTCCACACAAGGGAACTATGGCTACACCTTC. Protein: CASSSTQGNYGYTF.

The gene calls are TRBV11-2 and TRBJ1-2; the D gene is possibly TRBD1 (5 bases). Germline assignment: CDR1 SGHAT and CDR2 FQNNGV. The CDR3 is 15 residues long. Trimming took off 4 bases at V and 3 bases at J, with 15 bases between the two ends. The CDR3: CASSSGQGEHYGYTF. The CDR3 region has the DNA TGTGCCAGCAGCTCGGGGCAGGGTGAGCACTATGGCTACACCTTC.

This clonotype was detected many times. The rearrangement uses TRBV15 and TRBJ1-5, with D tentatively TRBD1 (5 bases). V was shortened by 0 bases and J by 7 bases, with 7 bases between the two germline ends. The V gene's germline CDR1 is LNHNV and CDR2 YYDKDF (reference sequence). The CDR3 loop spans 13 amino acids. The CDR3 reads CATSRDRDQPQHF. CDR3 nucleotide sequence: TGTGCCACCAGCAGAGACAGGGACCAGCCCCAGCATTTT.

Ten or more counts support this clonotype. The V call is TRBV4-3, the J call TRBJ2-5, with D possibly being TRBD2 (5 bases). The CDR3 extends over 13 amino acids. Trimming cost V 4 bases and J 1 base, with 7 bases left between them. Germline CDR1 and CDR2: LGHNA and YSLEER. In nucleotides, the CDR3 is TGCGCCAGCAGCCGTGAGGGCCAAGAGACCCAGTACTTC. Encoded protein: CASSREGQETQYF.

Ten or more counts support this clonotype. V gene TRBV5-4 combines with J gene TRBJ2-3; 9 bases are shared with TRBD2. The germline V gene encodes CDR1 SGHNT and CDR2 YYREEE (reference sequence). V trimming: 0 bases; J trimming: 4 bases; junction bases outside the gene matches: 3. This CDR3 comprises 15 residues. The CDR3: CASSLGGGAADTQYF. In nucleotides, the CDR3 is TGTGCCAGCAGCTTGGGCGGGGGGGCCGCAGATACGCAGTATTTT.

This sequence joins TRBV7-9 and TRBJ2-1; weak D call: TRBD1 (6 bases). This CDR3 is 15 amino acids long. V was trimmed by 1 base and J by 5 bases, leaving 12 bases between them. CDR1 SEHNR and CDR2 FQNEAQ come from the germline V gene (reference sequence). CDR3: CASSLVVDSHNEQFF. Here the CDR3 DNA reads TGTGCCAGCAGCTTAGTCGTGGACAGCCACAATGAGCAGTTCTTC.

The V call is TRBV5-1, the J call TRBJ2-1; D possibly corresponds to TRBD1 (5 bases). Germline V gene data show CDR1 as SGHRS and CDR2 as YFSETQ. V was trimmed by 5 bases and J by 4 bases, leaving 10 bases between them. This CDR3 is 13 amino acids long. The CDR3 loop is CASRPTEYNEQFF. For the CDR3, the DNA is TGCGCCAGCAGGCCGACAGAGTACAATGAGCAGTTCTTC.

This clonotype was seen ten or more times. The gene calls are TRBV4-2 and TRBJ1-2, with D unresolved. Germline V CDR1 and CDR2: LGHNA, YNFKEQ. CDR3 size: 12 residues. Trimming stripped 1 base from V and 6 bases from J, with 6 bases between. In nucleotides, the CDR3 is TGTGCCAGCAGCCAAGTCGGGGATGGCTACACCTTC. Protein sequence: CASSQVGDGYTF.

The chain employs TRBV12-3 or TRBV12-4 and TRBJ1-2; D gene uncertain. CDR3 length: 11 amino acids. Trimming took off 10 bases at V and 4 bases at J, with 10 bases between the two ends. CDR3 in amino acids: CATLAAYGYTF. In nucleotides, the CDR3 is TGTGCCACCCTGGCAGCCTATGGCTACACCTTC.

The chain has TRBV6-5 and TRBJ2-1, with 7 bases identical to TRBD1. The CDR3 contains 17 residues. CDR1 is MNHEY and CDR2 is SVGAGI in the germline V gene. Trimming at V came to 6 bases and at J to 1 base, leaving 12 bases not matched to a gene. The CDR3 coding sequence is TGTGCCAGCAGGCTAACAGGGGTTTGGGGTTCCTACAATGAGCAGTTCTTC. It encodes CASRLTGVWGSYNEQFF.

This clonotype came up a few times. The chain employs TRBV4-1 and TRBJ2-1; a possible D gene is TRBD2 (6 bases). The CDR3 loop spans 16 amino acids. The germline V gene encodes CDR1 MGHRA and CDR2 YSYEKL. Deletions cut 6 bases from V and 5 bases from J, with 20 bases between. CDR3 sequence (DNA): TGCGCCAGCAGTAAATCAGGATGGGGACTCAACAATGAGCAGTTCTTC. This codes for CASSKSGWGLNNEQFF.

CDR3: CASSAPPAGTYEQYF. Written as DNA, the CDR3 is TGTGCCAGCAGTGCCCCTCCGGCAGGTACCTACGAGCAGTACTTC. The gene calls are TRBV12-3 or TRBV12-4 and TRBJ2-7, with no clear D. The CDR3 length is 15 residues. V dropped 5 bases and J dropped 2 bases, with 16 bases sitting between them.

The V call is TRBV5-6, the J call TRBJ2-7; the D is unclear. This CDR3 has 14 amino acids. V lost 0 bases, J lost 2 bases, and 9 bases lay in between. CDR1 is SGHDT and CDR2 is YYEEEE in the germline V gene. The CDR3: CASSLDWDPYEQYV. The CDR3 nucleotides are TGTGCCAGCAGCTTGGATTGGGATCCCTACGAGCAGTACGTC.

This clonotype has a count of ten or more. The gene calls are TRBV4-2 and TRBJ2-3; 10 bases are a match to TRBD2. V lost 0 bases to trimming and J lost 5 bases; unmatched junction nucleotides: 5. Germline V lookup: CDR1 LGHNA, CDR2 YNFKEQ. CDR3 length equals 16 residues. The CDR3, as DNA: TGTGCCAGCAGCCAAGAAAGCGGGGGGGCCGTAGATACGCAGTATTTT. This encodes CASSQESGGAVDTQYF.

The chain joins TRBV5-1 to TRBJ1-1; maybe TRBD1 (6 bases). V dropped 9 bases and J dropped 1 base, with 16 bases sitting between them. CDR1 and CDR2 (germline): SGHRS, YFSETQ. The CDR3 contains 14 residues. This CDR3 reads CATRGAGENTEAFF. The CDR3 nucleotides are TGCGCCACCCGAGGGGCAGGGGAGAACACTGAAGCTTTCTTT.

This clonotype has only a few counts. V and J are TRBV20-1 and TRBJ1-3; D is perhaps TRBD1 (5 bases). The V gene lost 4 bases and the J gene lost 4 bases, with 14 bases spanning the gap. Germline V gene data show CDR1 as DFQATT and CDR2 as SNEGSKA (reference sequence). CDR3 length: 14 residues. The CDR3 sequence: CSANKAEGGNTIYF. CDR3 nucleotides: TGCAGTGCTAATAAGGCCGAGGGGGGAAACACCATATATTTT.

The CDR3 loop reads CASSPPGGGPYEQYV. For the CDR3, the DNA is TGTGCCAGCAGCCCACCAGGCGGGGGGCCCTACGAGCAGTACGTC. The chain combines TRBV7-8 with TRBJ2-7, with 8 bases lining up with TRBD2. From germline, CDR1 is SGHVS and CDR2 FQNEAQ. The CDR3 length is 15 residues. The ends lost 5 bases at V and 2 bases at J; junction bases unmatched: 8.

A few counts support this clonotype. This may arise from a read error, as a much more abundant clone is one base away. The rearrangement uses TRBV28 and TRBJ2-5; no reliable D call. CDR1 and CDR2 (germline): MDHEN, SYDVKM. V lost 4 bases, J lost 3 bases, and 9 bases lay in between. CDR3 length: 13 amino acids. DNA of the CDR3: TGTGCCAGCAGTTCCGGACGGGAAGAGACCCAGTACTTC. Its translation is CASSSGREETQYF.

This clonotype was observed many times. V gene TRBV16 combines with J gene TRBJ2-3; 11 bases fit TRBD1. CDR1 is KGHSY and CDR2 is FQNENV in the germline V gene. V shed 4 bases, J shed 5 bases, and the junction held 5 bases outside the gene matches. This CDR3 spans 15 amino acids. The CDR3 DNA reads TGTGCCAGCAGCCGGACAGGGGGCGCCGGAGATACGCAGTATTTT. Its protein product is CASSRTGGAGDTQYF.

The chain links TRBV6-6 to TRBJ2-4, with 14 nucleotides matching TRBD2. This CDR3 region has 18 residues. V trimming: 6 bases; J trimming: 0 bases; junction bases outside the gene matches: 7. Per germline, CDR1 MNHNY and CDR2 SVGAGI (reference sequence). The CDR3 sequence: CASSLTSGGVLAKNIQYF. The CDR3, as DNA: TGTGCCAGCAGCCTGACTAGCGGGGGGGTGCTAGCCAAAAACATTCAGTACTTC.